Below are 13 T cell receptor beta chains sequenced from a single sample in a study of T cell responses to AZD1222 COVID-19 vaccine. Profiling relied on immunoSEQ multiplex PCR, and the TCRdb table lists in-frame clones only, not all of them. Of 160,000 or so clones in the sample, around nine tenths were seen once. The sequencing used peripheral blood, collected on day 0 of AZD1222 vaccination. The origin of the receptors is an adult in good health.

The rearrangement joins TRBV27 to TRBJ2-3, with D hard to call. The CDR3 is 12 amino acids. Germline V gene data show CDR1 as MNHEY and CDR2 as SMNVEV (reference sequence). With 4 bases removed from V and 2 bases from J, the gap between germline ends came to 4 bases. In nucleotides, the CDR3 is TGTGCCAGCAGTTCGACCACAGATACGCAGTATTTT. It yields the protein CASSSTTDTQYF.

The chain combines TRBV5-4 with TRBJ2-3; D is perhaps TRBD2 (5 bases). The germline gives CDR1 SGHNT, CDR2 YYREEE (reference sequence). The CDR3 has 15 residues. Trimming cost V 0 bases and J 2 bases, with 10 bases left between them. The CDR3: CASSLAGINTDTQYF. CDR3 bases: TGTGCCAGCAGCTTGGCCGGGATTAACACAGATACGCAGTATTTT.

V is TRBV6-6 and J is TRBJ1-6; the D gene is possibly TRBD1 (6 bases). The CDR3 is made up of 15 amino acids. The germline V and J ends were trimmed by 3 bases and 7 bases, with 13 bases remaining between them. Germline V gene lookup returns CDR1 MNHNY and CDR2 SVGAGI (reference sequence). Written as DNA, the CDR3 is TGTGCCAGCAGTTATTTGGAACAGGGAAATTCACCCCTCCACTTT. Its protein is CASSYLEQGNSPLHF.

The chain recombines TRBV4-1 with TRBJ1-3; unclear D gene. V lost 1 base and J lost 4, with 5 bases in between. The CDR3 runs to 13 residues. The germline V gene has CDR1 MGHRA and CDR2 YSYEKL. The chain's CDR3 is CASSQVGGNTIYF. The CDR3 DNA is TGCGCCAGCAGCCAAGTGGGAGGAAACACCATATATTTT.

This clone was recorded only once. This rearrangement joins TRBV29-1 to TRBJ2-5; the match to TRBD2 covers 14 bases. Germline CDR1 is SQVTM and CDR2 is ANQGSEA. V was pared by 4 bases and J by 4 bases, with 5 bases of the junction left unmatched. CDR3 size: 15 residues. The CDR3 DNA is TGCAGCGTTGGGACTAGCGGGAGGATGGGAGAGACCCAGTACTTC. Translated, it gives CSVGTSGRMGETQYF.

The chain combines TRBV6-5 with TRBJ1-1; tentatively, D is TRBD1 (6 bases). This CDR3 region has 12 residues. V was shortened by 2 bases and J by 11 bases, with 12 bases between the two germline ends. Germline-derived CDR1 and CDR2 are MNHEY and SVGAGI. The CDR3 spells CASSYRAGVAFF. The CDR3 nucleotides are TGTGCCAGCAGTTACAGGGCAGGGGTGGCTTTCTTT.

The chain joins TRBV13 to TRBJ2-7; tentative D call: TRBD1 (5 bases). Trimming left V 0 bases short and J 3 bases short, with 9 bases between. The CDR3 spans 14 residues. CDR1 and CDR2 (germline): PRHDT, FYEKMQ (reference sequence). The CDR3 region has the DNA TGTGCCAGCAGCTTAGGCCAAGGGGACTACGAGCAGTACTTC. It codes for CASSLGQGDYEQYF.

In regard to this clone: The same CDR3 is also encoded by other DNA sequences in this sample. CDR3 nucleotide sequence: TGTGCCAGCTCACCACAAGGGGACTATGGCTACACCTTC. Amino acid sequence: CASSPQGDYGYTF. The V gene is TRBV18, the J gene TRBJ1-2, with TRBD1 as a possible D gene (5 bases). Trimming left V 1 base short and J 3 bases short, with 6 bases between. Per the germline V gene, CDR1 is KGHSH and CDR2 is LQKENI. The CDR3 has 13 residues.

The chain is built from TRBV5-4 and TRBJ2-1, with 10 positions matching TRBD2. The germline V gene encodes CDR1 SGHNT and CDR2 YYREEE (reference sequence). The CDR3 spans 15 residues. Trimming took 3 bases from V and 6 from J; bases not matched to a gene: 6. The DNA for the CDR3 is TGTGCCAGCAGCTCCGGGACTAGCGTTCGCAATGAGCAGTTCTTC. Amino acids: CASSSGTSVRNEQFF.

Only a few counts were recorded for this clone. The chain couples TRBV27 to TRBJ2-7, with 9 bases that match TRBD1. The CDR3 sequence is 15 residues long. From germline, CDR1 is MNHEY and CDR2 SMNVEV (reference sequence). With 6 bases clipped from V and 1 base from J, the junction kept 7 bases outside the gene matches. CDR3 sequence reads: CASSPDRGGSYEQYF. The CDR3 DNA is TGTGCCAGCAGCCCAGACAGGGGGGGGTCCTACGAGCAGTACTTC.

This clone was recorded only once. The CDR3 here is CASSQEDPAGGRGEQYF. The CDR3, as DNA: TGCGCCAGCAGCCAAGAGGATCCAGCGGGAGGGCGGGGAGAGCAGTACTTC. This chain connects TRBV4-1 to TRBJ2-7; 10 bases align to TRBD2. CDR1 MGHRA and CDR2 YSYEKL come from the germline V gene. This CDR3 is built from 17 residues. V shed 0 bases and J 7 bases; nucleotides not matched to a gene: 12.

The V call is TRBV19, the J call TRBJ1-3; TRBD1 matches 10 bases. With 7 bases clipped from V and 8 bases from J, the junction kept 5 bases outside the gene matches. Looked up from germline, CDR1 is LNHDA and CDR2 is SQIVND (reference sequence). The CDR3 has 13 residues. CDR3 protein: CASTRDRGHTIYF. The CDR3 nucleotides read TGTGCCAGTACCCGGGACAGGGGACACACCATATATTTT.

The V and J genes are TRBV7-9 and TRBJ2-3, with TRBD2 identical over 11 bases. V shed 7 bases and J 4 bases; nucleotides not matched to a gene: 7. The CDR3 consists of 15 residues. The germline gives CDR1 SEHNR, CDR2 FQNEAQ (reference sequence). For the CDR3, the DNA is TGTGCCAGCATCCTACTAGCGGGAGACCCAGATACGCAGTATTTT. Its protein is CASILLAGDPDTQYF.